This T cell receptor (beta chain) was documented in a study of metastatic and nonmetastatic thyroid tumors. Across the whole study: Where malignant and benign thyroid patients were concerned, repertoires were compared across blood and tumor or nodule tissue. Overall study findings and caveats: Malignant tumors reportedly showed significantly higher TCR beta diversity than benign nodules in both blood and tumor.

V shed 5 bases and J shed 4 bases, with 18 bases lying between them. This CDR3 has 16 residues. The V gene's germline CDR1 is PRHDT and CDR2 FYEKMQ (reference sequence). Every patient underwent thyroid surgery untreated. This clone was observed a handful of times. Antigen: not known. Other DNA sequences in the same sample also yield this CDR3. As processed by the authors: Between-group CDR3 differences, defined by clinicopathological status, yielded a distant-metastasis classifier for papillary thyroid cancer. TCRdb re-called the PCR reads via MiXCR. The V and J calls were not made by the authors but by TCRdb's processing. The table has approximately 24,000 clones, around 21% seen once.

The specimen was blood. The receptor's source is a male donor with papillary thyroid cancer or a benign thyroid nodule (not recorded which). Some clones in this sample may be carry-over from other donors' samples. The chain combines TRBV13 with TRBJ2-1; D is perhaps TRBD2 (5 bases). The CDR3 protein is CASSLNRGGVYNEQFF. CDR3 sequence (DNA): TGTGCCAGCAGCCTAAACCGGGGTGGGGTTTACAATGAGCAGTTCTTC.